The clone carrying this T cell receptor beta chain was seen a handful of times. No antigen is known for it. This specimen belongs to a study of T cells in Graves' hyperthyroidism and ophthalmopathy. Study-level points and caveats: Blood also contained most expanded thyroid clonotypes above 0.001.

Using RNA transcripts as the source, TCR beta CDR3 regions were amplified. With the HTBI primer set, the TCR CDR3 went through a first round of RT-PCR. In TCRdb, the multiplex PCR reads were re-called with MiXCR into one record per CDR3 protein. Found here are roughly 400,000 distinct CDR3 sequences, about an eighth of them singletons; the top ten hold around 27%. The germline V gene has CDR1 SQVTM and CDR2 ANQGSEA. The length of the CDR3 is 13 residues. V was clipped by 5 bases and J by 2 bases, with 9 bases between them. This sequence originates from a man aged 45-65 years with Graves' ophthalmopathy. The gene calls are TRBV29-1 and TRBJ2-2; the D is unclear. The sequenced sample consisted of blood. The CDR3 DNA reads TGCAGCGTTTCGGGCGGAAACACCGGGGAGCTGTTTTTT. Protein: CSVSGGNTGELFF.